This entry lists 29 T cell receptor beta chains sequenced from one sample in a study of blood T cell repertoires in COVID-19. TCRdb's copy holds only in-frame clones and misses some; the assay was immunoSEQ multiplex PCR. The repertoire has roughly 82,000 clones, around 88% of them found once; the top ten carry about 18%. Sequencing was performed on peripheral blood. Receptor source: a woman aged 55-70 years with acute or convalescent COVID-19.

A word on this clone: The junction departs from the called germline gene at one end, perhaps through a read error. The rearrangement joins TRBV7-7 to TRBJ2-7, with D possibly being TRBD2 (6 bases). The CDR3 spans 13 residues. Per germline, CDR1 SSHAT and CDR2 FNYEAQ (reference sequence). The CDR3 loop reads CASSRGSSYEQYF. CDR3 sequence (DNA): TGTGCTAGCAGCCGGGGGTCTTCCTACGAGCAGTACTTC.

The CDR3 region is CASSYSVQGGYGYTF. The CDR3 nucleotides are TGTGCCAGCAGTTACTCGGTCCAGGGGGGATATGGCTACACCTTC. J is TRBJ1-2 and V is TRBV6-5, with 7 bases matching TRBD1. This CDR3 is built from 15 residues. V shed 0 bases, J shed 5 bases, and the junction held 6 bases outside the gene matches. The germline V gene has CDR1 MNHEY and CDR2 SVGAGI.

This sequence joins TRBV12-3 or TRBV12-4 and TRBJ2-7; TRBD1 matches at 9 bases. The V segment lost 4 bases and the J segment 5 bases; nucleotides outside the gene matches: 3. This CDR3 region has 13 residues. The DNA for the CDR3 is TGTGCCAGCAGTTCACGGACAGGGGACGAGCAGTACTTC. This gives the protein CASSSRTGDEQYF.

The rearrangement links TRBV6-1 to TRBJ2-7, with 7 bases fitting TRBD2. Germline-derived CDR1 and CDR2 are MNHNS and SASEGT. Trimming took 1 base from V and 2 from J; bases not matched to a gene: 5. This CDR3 is built from 15 residues. The CDR3 nucleotides are TGTGCCAGCAGTGAAGGGGCTAGCGGAGCCTACGAGCAGTACTTC. Amino acids: CASSEGASGAYEQYF.

V usage is TRBV2 and J usage is TRBJ1-1; possibly TRBD1 for D (6 bases). Germline V gene data show CDR1 as SNHLY and CDR2 as FYNNEI. The CDR3 totals 15 residues. Trimming pared 5 bases from V and 1 base from J, leaving 14 bases between. CDR3 sequence reads: CASSPDSAGNTEAFF. The CDR3 nucleotides read TGTGCCAGCAGTCCGGACAGCGCAGGGAACACTGAAGCTTTCTTT.

V is TRBV19 and J is TRBJ2-3; 8 bases match TRBD2. Germline V CDR1 and CDR2: LNHDA, SQIVND (reference sequence). J gave up 4 bases and V 6 bases, and 9 bases lay outside the gene matches. The CDR3 is made up of 15 amino acids. CDR3: CASSKSGGHSDTQYF. CDR3 coding DNA: TGTGCCAGTAGCAAATCGGGGGGGCATTCAGATACGCAGTATTTT.

The chain links TRBV7-2 to TRBJ2-3, with 9 bases fitting TRBD2. J was trimmed by 2 bases and V by 4 bases; bases with no gene match: 7. Germline lookup yields CDR1 SGHTA and CDR2 FQGNSA. The CDR3 loop spans 16 amino acids. CDR3 protein: CASSYRLAGNTDTQYF. The CDR3 bases are TGTGCCAGCAGCTACCGGCTAGCGGGGAACACAGATACGCAGTATTTT.

J is TRBJ2-2 and V is TRBV2; 8 bases are shared with TRBD1. The CDR3 runs to 14 residues. V was pared by 8 bases and J by 8 bases, with 10 bases of the junction left unmatched. Germline CDR1 reads SNHLY; CDR2 reads FYNNEI. This CDR3 reads CASRDRRAGGELFF. The DNA for the CDR3 is TGTGCCAGCCGGGACAGGAGGGCAGGAGGGGAGCTGTTTTTT.

V is TRBV7-3 and J is TRBJ2-3; weak D call: TRBD2 (6 bases). This CDR3 region has 15 residues. Germline lookup yields CDR1 SGHTA and CDR2 FQGTGA. With 5 bases removed from V and 1 base from J, the gap between germline ends came to 13 bases. The CDR3 region has the DNA TGTGCCAGCAGCGTAGGGACTGCCCGCACAGATACGCAGTATTTT. It codes for CASSVGTARTDTQYF.

V is TRBV7-8 and J is TRBJ2-1, with 7 bases matching TRBD2. The CDR3 sequence is 15 residues long. The germline gives CDR1 SGHVS, CDR2 FQNEAQ. V lost 6 bases to trimming and J lost 1 base; unmatched junction nucleotides: 6. The CDR3 spells CASRSSGDSYNEQFF. For the CDR3, the DNA is TGTGCCAGCAGATCTAGCGGAGATTCCTACAATGAGCAGTTCTTC.

The chain links TRBV10-3 to TRBJ2-1, with a tentative D call TRBD1 (5 bases). CDR3 length: 13 residues. Trimming took off 1 base at V and 8 bases at J, with 9 bases between the two ends. Per germline, CDR1 ENHRY and CDR2 SYGVKD. The CDR3 sequence: CAISEWGADEQFF. DNA of the CDR3: TGTGCCATCAGTGAGTGGGGCGCCGATGAGCAGTTCTTC.

This clone was found a few times. The V call is TRBV6-5, the J call TRBJ1-5, with TRBD1 matching 8 bases. V lost 8 bases, J lost 8 bases, and 5 bases stayed unmatched. CDR3 size: 12 residues. Germline CDR1 and CDR2: MNHEY and SVGAGI. CDR3 nucleotides: TGTGCCAGCGGGGGACAGGTAGAGCCCCAGCATTTT. It translates to CASGGQVEPQHF.

The DNA of the CDR3 is TGCAGCGTCGCCCCCGGGAGGAATGAAAAACTGTTTTTT. Translating gives CSVAPGRNEKLFF. This sequence joins TRBV29-1 and TRBJ1-4; D uncertain. Between the trimmed V and J ends, which lost 6 bases and 5 bases, there was a span of 13 bases. This CDR3 region has 13 residues. Germline V gene lookup returns CDR1 SQVTM and CDR2 ANQGSEA.

The rearrangement links TRBV11-2 to TRBJ2-1; a possible D gene is TRBD1 (5 bases). The ends were cut back, 1 base at V and 0 bases at J, with 10 bases in the middle. Germline V lookup: CDR1 SGHAT, CDR2 FQNNGV. This CDR3 comprises 16 residues. CDR3 loop: CASSLGGRSSYNEQFF. In nucleotides, the CDR3 is TGTGCCAGCAGCTTAGGGGGCAGGAGCTCCTACAATGAGCAGTTCTTC.

The chain employs TRBV5-8 and TRBJ2-3; 9 nucleotides agree with TRBD1. CDR1 is SGHTS and CDR2 is YDEGEE in the germline V gene. The CDR3 contains 14 residues. After removal of 4 bases from V and 1 base from J, the junction contained 1 base not matched to a gene. The CDR3 reads CASSRDRGTDTQYF. Here the CDR3 DNA reads TGTGCCAGCAGCAGGGACAGGGGCACAGATACGCAGTATTTT.

This clone showed up just once. J is TRBJ1-2 and V is TRBV6-5; D perhaps matches TRBD1 (6 bases). V lost 0 bases, J lost 7 bases, and 12 bases lay in between. Germline CDR1 MNHEY, CDR2 SVGAGI. This CDR3 comprises 14 residues. CDR3 DNA sequence: TGTGCCAGCAGTTACTCGAACACAGGGACTGGCTACACCTTC. Its protein is CASSYSNTGTGYTF.

The V gene is TRBV10-2, the J gene TRBJ1-5; TRBD1 matches at 10 bases. Germline V gives CDR1 WSHSY, CDR2 SAAADI. The trim removed 4 bases at V and 5 bases at J, leaving 2 bases unmatched. This CDR3 has 14 amino acids. In nucleotides, the CDR3 is TGCGCCAGCAGTGGACAGGGGGCGGATCAGCCCCAGCATTTT. Protein: CASSGQGADQPQHF.

This clone appeared a single time. The gene calls are TRBV7-9 and TRBJ2-3, with 7 bases aligning to TRBD2. V gave up 5 bases and J gave up 4 bases; unmatched junction bases: 6. The CDR3 is 14 residues long. From germline, CDR1 is SEHNR and CDR2 FQNEAQ (reference sequence). CDR3: CASSPGLGPDTQYF. CDR3 coding DNA: TGTGCCAGCAGCCCAGGACTAGGCCCAGATACGCAGTATTTT.

J is TRBJ1-1 and V is TRBV6-5; 11 nucleotides agree with TRBD1. The germline gives CDR1 MNHEY, CDR2 SVGAGI. Trimming at V came to 6 bases and at J to 5 bases, leaving 8 bases not matched to a gene. The CDR3 has 15 residues. The CDR3: CASSTWTGGGTEAFF. The CDR3, as DNA: TGTGCCAGCAGCACCTGGACAGGGGGCGGGACTGAAGCTTTCTTT.

The genes are TRBV24-1 and TRBJ2-1, with TRBD2 matching over 11 bases. The V gene's germline CDR1 is KGHDR and CDR2 SFDVKD. The CDR3 sequence is 16 residues long. Unmatched junction bases numbered 8, after V lost 4 bases and J lost 7 bases. CDR3 nucleotides: TGTGCCACCAGTGAGTCACTAGCGGGAGTCGGAAATGAGCAGTTCTTC. Encoded protein: CATSESLAGVGNEQFF.

This clone was detected a few times. The chain is built from TRBV28 and TRBJ1-2; TRBD1 is a possible D gene (6 bases). The CDR3 covers 13 residues. The germline V gene has CDR1 MDHEN and CDR2 SYDVKM. The V end was cut by 6 bases, the J end by 4 bases, with 12 bases between. CDR3 nucleotides: TGTGCCAGCAGCTCTGGACAGCTCTATGGCTACACCTTC. Protein: CASSSGQLYGYTF.

As DNA, the CDR3 is TGCGCCAGCAGCCCGGGACTCCGGTTTGGCTCCTACGAGCAGTACTTC. This encodes CASSPGLRFGSYEQYF. This chain connects TRBV5-1 to TRBJ2-7, with a weak D call TRBD2 (6 bases). Germline V gene lookup returns CDR1 SGHRS and CDR2 YFSETQ. This CDR3 is built from 16 residues. Trimming stripped 4 bases from V and 0 bases from J, with 17 bases between.

The V gene is TRBV19, the J gene TRBJ1-2; TRBD1 might be the D (6 bases). This CDR3 comprises 14 residues. The V end lost 3 bases, the J end lost 7 bases, and 15 bases lay between the germline ends. Germline V CDR1 and CDR2: LNHDA, SQIVND (reference sequence). CDR3 nucleotide sequence: TGTGCCAGTAGTATGAAAGGACAGAGCCCTGGCTACACCTTC. Its protein product is CASSMKGQSPGYTF.

This chain uses TRBV7-9 with TRBJ1-1; 9 bases align to TRBD1. V lost 1 base to trimming and J lost 5 bases; unmatched junction nucleotides: 2. The CDR3 loop spans 14 amino acids. Per the germline V gene, CDR1 is SEHNR and CDR2 is FQNEAQ (reference sequence). CDR3 DNA: TGTGCCAGCAGCTTAGAACAGGGGGCGACTGAAGCTTTCTTT. This encodes CASSLEQGATEAFF.

The rearrangement uses TRBV21-1 and TRBJ1-2. TRBV21-1 is reported as a pseudogene. This CDR3 contains 19 residues. CDR3 amino acids: CASSKEVTGGRPINYGYTF. The CDR3 bases are TGTGCCAGCAGCAAAGAGGTGACGGGGGGGCGGCCTATTAACTATGGCTACACCTTC.

The chain employs TRBV24-1 and TRBJ2-1, with TRBD1 as a possible D gene (6 bases). CDR3 length equals 14 residues. The germline V gene encodes CDR1 KGHDR and CDR2 SFDVKD. The ends were cut back, 6 bases at V and 9 bases at J, with 17 bases in the middle. The CDR3 here is CATSQNRAWGEQFF. In DNA form, the CDR3 reads TGTGCCACCAGTCAGAACAGGGCCTGGGGTGAGCAGTTCTTC.

The J gene is TRBJ1-4, the V gene TRBV5-1; 9 bases are a match to TRBD1. Trimming at V came to 3 bases and at J to 6 bases, leaving 6 bases not matched to a gene. This CDR3 is 15 amino acids long. Germline loops: CDR1 SGHRS, CDR2 YFSETQ. This chain's CDR3 is CASSSYRGLDEKLFF. DNA of the CDR3: TGCGCCAGCAGCTCCTACAGGGGGCTCGATGAAAAACTGTTTTTT.

The chain joins TRBV27 to TRBJ1-2; 7 bases are shared with TRBD1. J gave up 6 bases and V 4 bases, and 11 bases lay outside the gene matches. CDR1 is MNHEY and CDR2 is SMNVEV in the germline V gene (reference sequence). The CDR3 loop spans 15 amino acids. CDR3 DNA: TGTGCCAGCAGTTCCCCAGGAGGGGGCATCCATGGCTACACCTTC. Translated: CASSSPGGGIHGYTF.

The chain links TRBV27 to TRBJ2-7; 8 bases are a match to TRBD2. Germline trimming cut 5 bases from V and 2 bases from J; bases unmatched to any gene: 11. The germline V gene encodes CDR1 MNHEY and CDR2 SMNVEV (reference sequence). The CDR3 covers 16 residues. The CDR3 sequence is CASSPPLVAGTYEQYF. As DNA, the CDR3 is TGTGCCAGCAGTCCCCCCCTCGTAGCGGGAACCTACGAGCAGTACTTC.